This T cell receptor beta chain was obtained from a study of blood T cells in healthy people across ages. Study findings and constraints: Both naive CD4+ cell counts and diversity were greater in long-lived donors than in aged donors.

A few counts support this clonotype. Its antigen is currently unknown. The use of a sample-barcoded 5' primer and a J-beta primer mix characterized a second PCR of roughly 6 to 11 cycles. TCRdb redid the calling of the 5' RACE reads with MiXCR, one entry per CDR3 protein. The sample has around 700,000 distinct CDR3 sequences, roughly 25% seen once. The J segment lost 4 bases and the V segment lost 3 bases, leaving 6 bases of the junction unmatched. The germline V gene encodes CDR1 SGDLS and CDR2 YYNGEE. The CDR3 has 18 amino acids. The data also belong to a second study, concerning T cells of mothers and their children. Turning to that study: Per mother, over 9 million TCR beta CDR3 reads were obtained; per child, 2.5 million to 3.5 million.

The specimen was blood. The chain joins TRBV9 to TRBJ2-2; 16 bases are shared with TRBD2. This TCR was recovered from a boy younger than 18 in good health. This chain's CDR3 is CASSEGTSGGAVTGELFF. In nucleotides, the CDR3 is TGTGCCAGCAGCGAGGGGACTAGCGGGGGGGCGGTCACCGGGGAGCTGTTTTTT.